Listed below are T cell receptor beta chains from one sample, sequenced in a study of CD4 T cells in relation to SARS-CoV-2 and coronaviruses. Using immunoSEQ multiplex PCR, the repertoire was profiled, and TCRdb retains in-frame clones only, with some absent. Here the sample spans just under 20,000 clones, roughly four fifths being singletons. Their antigen targets remain unknown. Sequenced input: CD4+ T cells from PBMCs, cultured in vitro. The receptors originated from a human donor in good health. Each CDR3 is given without its conserved first and last residue. Not every row has a clone size; where given, it reads once, few, many or a size class.

ASSLDAGSQY	-	TRBV7-9	TRBJ2-5
ASSLGRSYEQY	-	TRBV12-3/TRBV12-4	TRBJ2-7
ASSLNDEGAGYGYT	once	TRBV9	TRBJ1-2
ASSYWDWRDTQY	once	TRBV7-9	TRBJ2-3
ASSQLEGSYEQY	-	TRBV18	TRBJ2-7
ASSVGLAATGEQF	-	TRBV9	TRBJ2-1
ASFPEVAGASSGTDTQY	once	TRBV7-3	TRBJ2-3
ATNPWGSGANVLT	-	TRBV2	TRBJ2-6
ASSYSPGGSSGYNEQF	-	TRBV11-2	TRBJ2-1
AWRGTWANTEAF	once	TRBV30	TRBJ1-1
ASSQAGTGAVTDTQY	-	TRBV3-1/TRBV3-2	TRBJ2-3
ASSQTVAGGGQPQH	-	TRBV4-1	TRBJ1-5
ASSPLTGRDQPQH	-	TRBV18	TRBJ1-5
ASSSKGYEQY	-	TRBV2	TRBJ2-7
ASSPRTPGYEQY	few	TRBV14	TRBJ2-7
ASSWTVYSNQPQH	-	TRBV19	TRBJ1-5
AWSVLGYGYT	-	TRBV30	TRBJ1-2
ASSLGRDQPQH	-	TRBV5-8	TRBJ1-5
ASSQDSTGELF	-	TRBV5-4	TRBJ2-2
SVESGGVGNTIY	-	TRBV29-1	TRBJ1-3
ASSPRQVGGAGANVLT	-	TRBV11-2	TRBJ2-6
ASSPQGGGQY	-	TRBV18	TRBJ2-7
ASSSTQESGYT	few	TRBV7-9	TRBJ1-2
ASSRDSQETQY	-	TRBV10-1	TRBJ2-5
ASSHTGGSEKLF	-	TRBV4-2	TRBJ1-4
ASSSTSVNEQF	-	TRBV11-3	TRBJ2-1
ASSQPAGDPGEQF	-	TRBV4-2	TRBJ2-1